The present T cell receptor beta chain was sequenced within a study of cytomegalovirus exposure and HLA in healthy donors. Study-wide points: Beyond CMV serostatus, there was no information to go on about immune exposure.

A note on this clone: What it binds is not known.

PCR used 60 Vbeta primers and 13 Jbeta primers. Profiled with immunoSEQ multiplex PCR; TCRdb holds only in-frame clones, not every one. This repertoire includes tens of thousands of clones. The TCR sequence derives from a male donor in good health and CMV-seronegative. Sequencing used PBMCs.

The CDR3 bases are TGTGCCAGCAGGAGGGGCAATCAGCCCCAGCATTTT. Residues: CASRRGNQPQHF. This chain uses TRBV27 with TRBJ1-5; D not resolved. This CDR3 comprises 12 residues. V was clipped by 6 bases and J by 2 bases, with 5 bases between them. Germline-derived CDR1 and CDR2 are MNHEY and SMNVEV (reference sequence).